This TCR beta chain was sequenced in a study of T cells in Graves' hyperthyroidism and ophthalmopathy. This clonotype was seen at least ten times. Amplified regions were TCR beta CDR3 sequences from RNA transcripts. RT-PCR in the first round (using the HTBI primer set) targeted the TCR CDR3. TCRdb re-analysed the multiplex PCR reads in MiXCR, keeping a single row per CDR3 protein. The sample records about 560,000 distinct CDR3 sequences, less than 15% being singletons. Germline values: CDR1 LNHDA, CDR2 SQIVND (reference sequence). The CDR3 extends over 14 amino acids. The V and J ends lost 11 bases and 1 base, in that order; junction bases with no gene match: 7. Absence of ophthalmopathy progression within 18 months defined stable Graves' hyperthyroidism. Exclusion of patients followed from uncontrolled infection, other autoimmune disease, pregnancy or lactation. Every diagnosis used clinical symptoms, serum thyroxine and TRAb, thyroid ultrasound and orbital computed tomography.

The chain recombines TRBV19 with TRBJ2-3, with TRBD2 identical over 9 bases. The sequence was obtained from a woman between 40 and 55 years old with Graves' hyperthyroidism. Source material: blood. CDR3: CAVRPSGGTDTQYF. CDR3 sequence (DNA): TGTGCCGTGAGGCCTAGCGGGGGCACAGATACGCAGTATTTT.